Below are 15 T cell receptor beta chains sequenced from a single sample in a study of T cell responses to AZD1222 COVID-19 vaccine. The table came from immunoSEQ multiplex PCR; TCRdb's copy has only in-frame clones and leaves some out. The table records more than 60,000 clones, about 90% of them present only once. This material consisted of peripheral blood, taken on day 0 of AZD1222 vaccination. These receptors were obtained from an adult in good health.

The V gene is TRBV21-1, the J gene TRBJ2-4; the table assigns TRBD2, which was not confirmed against the DNA. TRBV21-1 is a pseudogene. This CDR3 is built from 17 residues. The DNA for the CDR3 is TGTGCCAGCAGCAAATCTGCGGGAGGGTCAGCCAAAAACATTCAGTACTTC. Its protein product is CASSKSAGGSAKNIQYF.

The J gene is TRBJ2-2, the V gene TRBV9; 11 bases line up with TRBD1. Germline CDR1 is SGDLS and CDR2 is YYNGEE. Trimming cost V 4 bases and J 5 bases; bases outside gene matches: 13. CDR3 size: 18 residues. CDR3 sequence reads: CASSSPGTGGLETGELFF. The CDR3 coding sequence is TGTGCCAGCAGCTCCCCCGGGACAGGGGGTTTGGAGACCGGGGAGCTGTTTTTT.

This clone occurred a few times. The chain combines TRBV4-2 with TRBJ2-2, with D perhaps being TRBD1 or TRBD2 (6 bases each). Trimming cost V 4 bases and J 0 bases, with 15 bases left between them. Germline V lookup: CDR1 LGHNA, CDR2 YNFKEQ. The CDR3 contains 17 residues. Here the CDR3 DNA reads TGTGCCAGCAGCCGACCGGGGGCAGGGGCGAACACCGGGGAGCTGTTTTTT. This encodes CASSRPGAGANTGELFF.

V is TRBV27 and J is TRBJ2-3; D unresolved. Germline-derived CDR1 and CDR2 are MNHEY and SMNVEV (reference sequence). The CDR3 has 13 residues. Trimming left V 7 bases short and J 3 bases short, with 11 bases between. Here the CDR3 DNA reads TGTGCCAGCACCCAAACTACAACAGATACGCAGTATTTT. Its translation: CASTQTTTDTQYF.

The chain joins TRBV2 to TRBJ1-4; D possibly corresponds to TRBD1 (5 bases). The germline V gene encodes CDR1 SNHLY and CDR2 FYNNEI. V lost 6 bases, J lost 5 bases, and 10 bases lay in between. The CDR3 length is 13 residues. The CDR3 loop is CASRGDGNEKLFF. The DNA of the CDR3 is TGTGCCAGCAGGGGGGACGGGAATGAAAAACTGTTTTTT.

The chain is built from TRBV7-3 and TRBJ2-1; TRBD2 agrees at 7 bases. Germline values: CDR1 SGHTA, CDR2 FQGTGA. The CDR3 covers 16 residues. J gave up 0 bases and V 1 base, and 3 bases lay outside the gene matches. For the CDR3, the DNA is TGTGCCAGCAGCTTAAATCCGGGAGGCTCCTACAATGAGCAGTTCTTC. Its translation: CASSLNPGGSYNEQFF.

The chain combines TRBV7-8 with TRBJ2-7, with D possibly TRBD2 on 5 matching bases. The CDR3 consists of 15 residues. Between the trimmed V and J ends, which lost 2 bases and 2 bases, there was a span of 13 bases. Germline-derived CDR1 and CDR2 are SGHVS and FQNEAQ. CDR3 DNA: TGTGCCAGCAGCTTATTGGAGGCGCGGACCTACGAGCAGTACTTC. Protein: CASSLLEARTYEQYF. Filled out from reference TRBV7-8 and TRBJ2-7, the complete variable domain reads GAGVSQSPRYKVAKRGQDVALRCDPISGHVSLFWYQQALGQGPEFLTYFQNEAQLDKSGLPSDRFFAERPEGSVSTLKIQRTQQEDSAVYLCASSLLEARTYEQYFGPGTRLTVT.

The chain combines TRBV6-4 with TRBJ2-3; 9 bases line up with TRBD1. Looked up from germline, CDR1 is MRHNA and CDR2 is SNTAGT. V dropped 4 bases and J dropped 1; count of bases not matched to a gene: 3. This CDR3 is 15 amino acids long. In nucleotides, the CDR3 is TGTGCCAGCAGTGCCAGGACAGGGGGCACAGATACGCAGTATTTT. Translated: CASSARTGGTDTQYF.

The chain's CDR3 is CASSHDESGANVLTF. The CDR3 nucleotides are TGTGCCAGCAGCCACGACGAGTCTGGGGCCAACGTCCTGACTTTC. The chain carries TRBV4-2 and TRBJ2-6; no firm D call. Germline CDR1 reads LGHNA; CDR2 reads YNFKEQ. The CDR3 totals 15 residues. The germline V and J ends were trimmed by 3 bases and 1 base, with 7 bases remaining between them.

V is TRBV7-6 and J is TRBJ1-1, with D possibly being TRBD1 (5 bases). Between the trimmed V and J ends, which lost 0 bases and 1 base, there was a span of 12 bases. Germline CDR1 reads SGHVS; CDR2 reads FNYEAQ. This CDR3 contains 16 residues. CDR3 sequence reads: CASSLARQGWNTEAFF. In DNA, the CDR3 is TGTGCCAGCAGCTTAGCTCGGCAGGGTTGGAACACTGAAGCTTTCTTT.

The chain uses TRBV5-1 and TRBJ2-3; either TRBD1 or TRBD2 may supply D (6 bases each). The V gene lost 9 bases and the J gene lost 2 bases, with 13 bases spanning the gap. The CDR3 totals 13 residues. Germline V CDR1 and CDR2: SGHRS, YFSETQ. The CDR3 protein is CATAGHFTDTQYF. The DNA of the CDR3 is TGCGCCACCGCGGGACACTTCACAGATACGCAGTATTTT.

The rearrangement links TRBV19 to TRBJ2-5; 8 bases are shared with TRBD2. The germline V gene has CDR1 LNHDA and CDR2 SQIVND (reference sequence). CDR3 length: 15 residues. V trimming: 5 bases; J trimming: 5 bases; junction bases outside the gene matches: 10. CDR3 bases: TGTGCCAGTAGTGCCCCCGGGACTAGGCGGGAGACCCAGTACTTC. Amino acids: CASSAPGTRRETQYF.

V is TRBV5-1 and J is TRBJ2-5, with D hard to call. CDR1 is SGHRS and CDR2 is YFSETQ in the germline V gene. The CDR3 totals 11 residues. Trimming took off 3 bases at V and 2 bases at J, with 2 bases between the two ends. In DNA form, the CDR3 reads TGCGCCAGCAGCTCTCAAGAGACCCAGTACTTC. Encoded protein: CASSSQETQYF. The variable domain in full, with the rest retrieved from reference TRBV5-1 and TRBJ2-5, is KAGVTQTPRYLIKTRGQQVTLSCSPISGHRSVSWYQQTPGQGLQFLFEYFSETQRNKGNFPGRFSGRQFSNSRSEMNVSTLELGDSALYLCASSSQETQYFGPGTRLLVL.

The DNA for the CDR3 is TGTGCCAGCAGCTTGGACGGCTACTACAATGAGCAGTTCTTC. Protein: CASSLDGYYNEQFF. This chain links TRBV5-6 with TRBJ2-1, with D unresolved. V was cut by 0 bases and J by 3 bases, with 7 bases left in between. CDR1 and CDR2 from the germline V gene are SGHDT and YYEEEE. The CDR3 is made up of 14 amino acids. The complete variable domain, with remaining parts taken from reference TRBV5-6 and TRBJ2-1, reads DAGVTQSPTHLIKTRGQQVTLRCSPKSGHDTVSWYQQALGQGPQFIFQYYEEEERQRGNFPDRFSGHQFPNYSSELNVNALLLGDSALYLCASSLDGYYNEQFFGPGTRLTVL.

The chain has TRBV5-8 and TRBJ1-1, with no clear D. Germline V gives CDR1 SGHTS, CDR2 YDEGEE. The CDR3 runs 14 residues. The V gene lost 0 bases and the J gene lost 3 bases, with 9 bases spanning the gap. The CDR3 DNA is TGTGCCAGCAGCTTGGAGGAGATCTACACTGAAGCTTTCTTT. This codes for CASSLEEIYTEAFF. Filled out from reference TRBV5-8 and TRBJ1-1, the complete variable domain reads EAGVTQSPTHLIKTRGQQATLRCSPISGHTSVYWYQQALGLGLQFLLWYDEGEERNRGNFPPRFSGRQFPNYSSELNVNALELEDSALYLCASSLEEIYTEAFFGQGTRLTVV.